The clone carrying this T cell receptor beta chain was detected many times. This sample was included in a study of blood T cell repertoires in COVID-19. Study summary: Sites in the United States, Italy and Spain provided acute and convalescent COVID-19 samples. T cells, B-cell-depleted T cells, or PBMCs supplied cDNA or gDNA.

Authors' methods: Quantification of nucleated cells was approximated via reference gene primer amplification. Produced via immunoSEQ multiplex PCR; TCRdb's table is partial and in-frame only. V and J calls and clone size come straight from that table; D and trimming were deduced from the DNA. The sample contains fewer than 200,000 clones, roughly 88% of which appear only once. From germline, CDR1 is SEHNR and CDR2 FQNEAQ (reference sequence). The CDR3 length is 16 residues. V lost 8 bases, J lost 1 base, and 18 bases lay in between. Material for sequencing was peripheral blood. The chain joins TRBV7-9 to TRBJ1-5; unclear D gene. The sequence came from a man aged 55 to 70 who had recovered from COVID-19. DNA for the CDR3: TGTGCCAGCTCCACGGGTCGGGGAGGCAGCAATCAGCCCCAGCATTTT. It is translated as CASSTGRGGSNQPQHF.